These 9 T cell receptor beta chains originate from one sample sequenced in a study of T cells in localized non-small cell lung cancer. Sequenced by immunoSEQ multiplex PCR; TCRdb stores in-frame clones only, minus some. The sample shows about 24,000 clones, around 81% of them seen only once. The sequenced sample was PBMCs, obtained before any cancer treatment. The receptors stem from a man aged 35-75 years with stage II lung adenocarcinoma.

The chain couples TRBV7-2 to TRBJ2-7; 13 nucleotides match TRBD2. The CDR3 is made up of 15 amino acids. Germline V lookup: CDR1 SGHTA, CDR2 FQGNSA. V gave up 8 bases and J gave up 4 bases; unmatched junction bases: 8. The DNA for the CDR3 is TGTGCCAGCGCCCTAGGACTAGCGGGGGATTACGAGCAGTACTTC. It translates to CASALGLAGDYEQYF.

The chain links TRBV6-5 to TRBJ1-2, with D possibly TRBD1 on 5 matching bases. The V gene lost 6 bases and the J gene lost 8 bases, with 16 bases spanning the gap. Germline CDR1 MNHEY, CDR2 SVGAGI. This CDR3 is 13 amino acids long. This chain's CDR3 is CASSTTGGKGYTF. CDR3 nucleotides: TGTGCCAGCAGCACCACGGGGGGAAAGGGCTACACCTTC.

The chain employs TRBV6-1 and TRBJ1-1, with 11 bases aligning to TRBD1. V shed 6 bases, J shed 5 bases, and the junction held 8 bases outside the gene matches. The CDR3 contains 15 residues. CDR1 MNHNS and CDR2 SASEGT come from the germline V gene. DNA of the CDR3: TGTGCCAGCAGGGACAGGGGGCCGGTAAGTACTGAAGCTTTCTTT. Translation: CASRDRGPVSTEAFF.

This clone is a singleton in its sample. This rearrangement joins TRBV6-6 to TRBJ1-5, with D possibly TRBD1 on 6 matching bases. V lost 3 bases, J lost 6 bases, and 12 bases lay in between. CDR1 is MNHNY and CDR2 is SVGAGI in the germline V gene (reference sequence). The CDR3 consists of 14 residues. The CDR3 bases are TGTGCCAGCAGTTATGCGGGGGCAGGTCAGCCCCAGCATTTT. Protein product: CASSYAGAGQPQHF.

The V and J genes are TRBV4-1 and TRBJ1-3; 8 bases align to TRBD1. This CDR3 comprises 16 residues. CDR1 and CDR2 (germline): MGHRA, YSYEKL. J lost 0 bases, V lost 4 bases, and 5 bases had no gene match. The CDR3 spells CASSLGQGNSGNTIYF. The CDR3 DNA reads TGCGCCAGCAGCCTCGGACAGGGAAACTCTGGAAACACCATATATTTT.

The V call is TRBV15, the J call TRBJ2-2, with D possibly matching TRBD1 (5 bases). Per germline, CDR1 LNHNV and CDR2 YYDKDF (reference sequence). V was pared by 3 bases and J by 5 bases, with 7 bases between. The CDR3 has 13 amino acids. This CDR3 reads CATSRTATGELFF. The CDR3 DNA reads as TGTGCCACCAGCAGGACAGCTACCGGGGAGCTGTTTTTT.

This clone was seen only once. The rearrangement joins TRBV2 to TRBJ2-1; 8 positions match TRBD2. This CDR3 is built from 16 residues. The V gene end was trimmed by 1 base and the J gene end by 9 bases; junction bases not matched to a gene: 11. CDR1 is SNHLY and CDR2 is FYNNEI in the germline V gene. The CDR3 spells CASSEGWVAGLSEQFF. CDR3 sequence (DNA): TGTGCCAGCAGTGAAGGATGGGTAGCGGGACTTAGTGAGCAGTTCTTC.

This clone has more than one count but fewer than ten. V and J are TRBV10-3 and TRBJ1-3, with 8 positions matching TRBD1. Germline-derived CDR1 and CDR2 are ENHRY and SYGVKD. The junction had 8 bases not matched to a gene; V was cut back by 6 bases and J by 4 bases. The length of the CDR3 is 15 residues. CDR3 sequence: CAISMTGAGGNTIYF. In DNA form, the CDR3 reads TGTGCCATCAGCATGACAGGGGCAGGCGGAAACACCATATATTTT.

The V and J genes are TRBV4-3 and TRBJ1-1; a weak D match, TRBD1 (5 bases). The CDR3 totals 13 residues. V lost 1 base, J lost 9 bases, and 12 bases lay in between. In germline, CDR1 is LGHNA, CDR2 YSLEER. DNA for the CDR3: TGCGCCAGCAGCCAAGGTTTGCAGGGACAAGCTTTCTTT. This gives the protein CASSQGLQGQAFF.